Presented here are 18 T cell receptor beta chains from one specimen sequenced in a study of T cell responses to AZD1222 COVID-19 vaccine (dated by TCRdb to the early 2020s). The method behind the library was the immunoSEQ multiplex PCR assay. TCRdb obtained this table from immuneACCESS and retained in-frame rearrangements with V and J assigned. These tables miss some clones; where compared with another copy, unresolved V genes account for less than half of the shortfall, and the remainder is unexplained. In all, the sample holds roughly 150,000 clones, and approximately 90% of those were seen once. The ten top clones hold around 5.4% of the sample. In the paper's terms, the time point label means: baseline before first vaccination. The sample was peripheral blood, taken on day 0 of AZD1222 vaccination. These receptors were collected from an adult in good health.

The CDR3 sequence: CASSDTGAGYGYTF. The CDR3 nucleotides are TGTGCCAGCAGTGATACAGGGGCCGGCTATGGCTACACCTTC. The chain joins TRBV27 to TRBJ1-2; 7 positions match TRBD1. CDR3 length equals 14 residues. Germline trimming cut 5 bases from V and 4 bases from J; bases unmatched to any gene: 7. Germline lookup yields CDR1 MNHEY and CDR2 SMNVEV (reference sequence).

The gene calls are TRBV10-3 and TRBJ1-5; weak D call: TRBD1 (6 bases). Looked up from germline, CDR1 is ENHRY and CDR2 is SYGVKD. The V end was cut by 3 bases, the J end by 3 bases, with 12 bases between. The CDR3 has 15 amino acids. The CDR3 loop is CAISEGGENNQPQHF. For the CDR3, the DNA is TGTGCCATCAGTGAAGGGGGGGAAAACAATCAGCCCCAGCATTTT.

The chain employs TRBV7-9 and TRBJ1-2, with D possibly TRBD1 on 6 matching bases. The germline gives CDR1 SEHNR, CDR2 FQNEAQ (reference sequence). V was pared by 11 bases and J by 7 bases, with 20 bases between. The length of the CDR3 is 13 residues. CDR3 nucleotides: TGTGCCCTCGAAGGCCAGGGGTTAGTTGGCTACACCTTC. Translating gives CALEGQGLVGYTF.

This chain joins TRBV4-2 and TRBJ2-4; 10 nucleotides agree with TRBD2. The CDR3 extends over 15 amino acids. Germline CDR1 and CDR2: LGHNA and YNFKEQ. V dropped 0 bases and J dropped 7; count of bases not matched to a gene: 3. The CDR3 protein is CASSQDGGLANIQYF. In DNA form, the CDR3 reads TGTGCCAGCAGCCAAGATGGGGGACTAGCGAACATTCAGTACTTC.

The CDR3 here is CAISEGAGGSWETQYF. CDR3 bases: TGTGCCATCAGTGAAGGGGCAGGGGGCTCGTGGGAGACCCAGTACTTC. The gene calls are TRBV10-3 and TRBJ2-5; 8 nucleotides match TRBD1. Germline V gives CDR1 ENHRY, CDR2 SYGVKD. This CDR3 has 16 residues. With 3 bases clipped from V and 5 bases from J, the junction kept 11 bases outside the gene matches.

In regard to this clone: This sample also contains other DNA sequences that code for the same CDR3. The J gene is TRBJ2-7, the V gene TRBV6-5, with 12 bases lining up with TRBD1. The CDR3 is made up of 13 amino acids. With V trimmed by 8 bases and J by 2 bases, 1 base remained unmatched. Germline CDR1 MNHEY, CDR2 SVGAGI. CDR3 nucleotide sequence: TGTGCCAGCCGGGACAGGGGGCCCTACGAGCAGTACTTC. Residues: CASRDRGPYEQYF.

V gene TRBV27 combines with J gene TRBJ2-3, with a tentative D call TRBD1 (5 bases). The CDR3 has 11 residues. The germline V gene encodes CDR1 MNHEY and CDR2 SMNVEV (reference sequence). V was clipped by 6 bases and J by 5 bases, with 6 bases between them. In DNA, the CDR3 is TGTGCCAGCAGCCAGGGAGATACGCAGTATTTT. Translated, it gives CASSQGDTQYF.

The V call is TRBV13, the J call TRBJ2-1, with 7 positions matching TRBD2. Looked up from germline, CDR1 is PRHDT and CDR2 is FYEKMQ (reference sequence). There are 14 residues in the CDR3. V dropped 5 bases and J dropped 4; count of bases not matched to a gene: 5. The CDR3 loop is CASSASGIYNEQFF. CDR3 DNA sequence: TGTGCCAGCAGCGCTAGCGGAATTTACAATGAGCAGTTCTTC.

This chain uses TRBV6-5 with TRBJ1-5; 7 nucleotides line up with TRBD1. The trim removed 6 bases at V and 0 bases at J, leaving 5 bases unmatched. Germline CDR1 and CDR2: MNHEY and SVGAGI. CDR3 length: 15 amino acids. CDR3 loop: CASRLGQYSNQPQHF. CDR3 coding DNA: TGTGCCAGCAGGCTGGGACAGTATAGCAATCAGCCCCAGCATTTT.

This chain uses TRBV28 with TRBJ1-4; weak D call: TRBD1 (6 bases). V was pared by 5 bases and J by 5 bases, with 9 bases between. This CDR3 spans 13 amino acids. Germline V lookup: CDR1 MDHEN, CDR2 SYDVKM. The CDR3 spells CASSEGGNEKLFF. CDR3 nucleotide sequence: TGTGCCAGCAGTGAGGGGGGCAATGAAAAACTGTTTTTT.

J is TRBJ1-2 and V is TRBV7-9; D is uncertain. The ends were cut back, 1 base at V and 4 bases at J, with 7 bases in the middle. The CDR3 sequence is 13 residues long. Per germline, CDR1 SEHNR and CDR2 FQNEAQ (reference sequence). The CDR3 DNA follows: TGTGCCAGCAGCTTAGGACCCACCTATGGCTACACCTTC. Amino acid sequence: CASSLGPTYGYTF.

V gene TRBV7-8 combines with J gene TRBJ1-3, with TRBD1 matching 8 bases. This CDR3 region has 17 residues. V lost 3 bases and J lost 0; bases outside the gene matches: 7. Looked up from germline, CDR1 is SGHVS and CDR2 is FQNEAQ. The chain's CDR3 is CASSFGDRFPSGNTIYF. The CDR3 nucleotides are TGTGCCAGCAGCTTCGGGGACAGGTTTCCCTCTGGAAACACCATATATTTT.

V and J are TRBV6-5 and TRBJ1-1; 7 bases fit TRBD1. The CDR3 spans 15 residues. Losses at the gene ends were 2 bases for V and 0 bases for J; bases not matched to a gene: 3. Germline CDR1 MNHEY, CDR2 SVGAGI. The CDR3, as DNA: TGTGCCAGCAGTTACGAGACAGGGCTGAACACTGAAGCTTTCTTT. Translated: CASSYETGLNTEAFF.

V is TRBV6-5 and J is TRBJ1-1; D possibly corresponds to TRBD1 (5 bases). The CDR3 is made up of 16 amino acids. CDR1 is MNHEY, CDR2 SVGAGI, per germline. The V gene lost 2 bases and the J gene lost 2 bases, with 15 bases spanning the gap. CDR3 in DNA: TGTGCCAGCAGTTACGGGGGGAACCCCCCAAACACTGAAGCTTTCTTT. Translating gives CASSYGGNPPNTEAFF.

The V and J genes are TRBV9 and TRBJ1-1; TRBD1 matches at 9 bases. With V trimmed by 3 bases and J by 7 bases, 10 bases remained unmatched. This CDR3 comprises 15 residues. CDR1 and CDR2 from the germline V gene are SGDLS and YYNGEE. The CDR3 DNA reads TGTGCCAGCAGCGGCCGGGACAGGGTCTACAATGAAGCTTTCTTT. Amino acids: CASSGRDRVYNEAFF.

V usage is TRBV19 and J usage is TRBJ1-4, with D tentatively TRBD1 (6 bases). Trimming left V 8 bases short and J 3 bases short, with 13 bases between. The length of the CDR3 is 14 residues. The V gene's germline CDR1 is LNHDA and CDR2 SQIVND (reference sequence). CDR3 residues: CASSTGRANEKLFF. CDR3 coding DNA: TGTGCCAGTTCTACAGGGAGGGCTAATGAAAAACTGTTTTTT.

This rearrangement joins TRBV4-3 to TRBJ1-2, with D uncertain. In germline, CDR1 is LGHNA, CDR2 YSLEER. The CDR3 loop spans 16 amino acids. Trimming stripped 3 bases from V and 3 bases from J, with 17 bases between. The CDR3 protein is CASSHRWTLSHYGYTF. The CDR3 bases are TGCGCCAGCAGCCACCGGTGGACTCTGTCCCACTATGGCTACACCTTC.

The DNA for the CDR3 is TGTGCCAGCAGCCCTGGGGGGGAGGGGAGAGATACGCAGTATTTT. It specifies CASSPGGEGRDTQYF. V and J are TRBV28 and TRBJ2-3, with 7 bases that match TRBD2. The V and J ends lost 6 bases and 5 bases, in that order; junction bases with no gene match: 11. The germline V gene encodes CDR1 MDHEN and CDR2 SYDVKM. The length of the CDR3 is 15 residues.